The rows below give T cell receptor beta chains drawn from one sample of a study of response to subunit inactivated influenza vaccine. MiXCR was run by TCRdb on the RT-PCR reads, yielding one entry per CDR3 protein. The sample lists roughly 550,000 distinct CDR3 sequences; around 25% were seen once. These sequences were also reported in another study, on T cells expressing NK-cell markers.

This specimen was CD4+ T cells sorted from PBMCs, taken 11 to 12 days after vaccination. The receptors stem from a man aged 45-60 years who received an inactivated influenza vaccine. CDR3s include the opening cysteine and the closing phenylalanine or tryptophan. Fields, in order: CDR3 protein, CDR3 DNA, clone size, CDR3 length, D gene, J gene, V gene. A D gene is named only where the DNA matches it firmly. Some rows mark clone size as missing; the rest say once, few, many or name a class of expanded clone.

cdr3_aa: CAWTPGAGGMPEAFF; cdr3_nt: TGTGCCTGGACCCCTGGGGCAGGGGGTATGCCTGAAGCTTTCTTT; clone_size: many; cdr3_length: 15; d_call: TRBD1; j_call: TRBJ1-1; v_call: TRBV30
cdr3_aa: CASNLRRGAYEQYF; cdr3_nt: TGTGCCAGCAACTTACGTCGGGGGGCCTACGAGCAGTACTTC; clone_size: many; cdr3_length: 14; d_call: TRBD2; j_call: TRBJ2-7; v_call: TRBV6-2/TRBV6-3
cdr3_aa: CSVLTSGSSYEQYF; cdr3_nt: TGCAGCGTTCTGACTAGCGGGAGTTCCTACGAGCAGTACTTC; clone_size: few; cdr3_length: 14; d_call: TRBD2; j_call: TRBJ2-7; v_call: TRBV29-1
cdr3_aa: CAISETGVSSGKQYF; cdr3_nt: TGTGCCATCAGTGAGACTGGAGTTAGTAGCGGCAAACAGTACTTC; clone_size: -; cdr3_length: 15; d_call: -; j_call: TRBJ2-5; v_call: TRBV10-3
cdr3_aa: CASSLTGDARGEQFF; cdr3_nt: TGTGCCAGCAGCTTAACCGGGGACGCCCGCGGTGAGCAGTTCTTC; clone_size: -; cdr3_length: 15; d_call: -; j_call: TRBJ2-1; v_call: TRBV7-8
cdr3_aa: CASSRKDSPGSYNSPLHF; cdr3_nt: TGTGCCAGCAGCCGAAAGGACAGTCCTGGGTCCTATAATTCACCCCTCCACTTT; clone_size: -; cdr3_length: 18; d_call: -; j_call: TRBJ1-6; v_call: TRBV4-2
cdr3_aa: CATSAGHSYGYTF; cdr3_nt: TGCGCCACCTCGGCGGGACACTCATATGGCTACACCTTC; clone_size: -; cdr3_length: 13; d_call: -; j_call: TRBJ1-2; v_call: TRBV5-1
cdr3_aa: CSAKRDPDTQYF; cdr3_nt: TGCAGTGCTAAGCGGGACCCAGATACGCAGTATTTT; clone_size: -; cdr3_length: 12; d_call: TRBD2; j_call: TRBJ2-3; v_call: TRBV20-1
cdr3_aa: CASSPRGGEKLFF; cdr3_nt: TGTGCCAGCAGCCCCCGAGGGGGTGAAAAACTGTTTTTT; clone_size: many; cdr3_length: 13; d_call: -; j_call: TRBJ1-4; v_call: TRBV7-3
cdr3_aa: CASEIREGEGRETQYF; cdr3_nt: TGTGCCAGCGAGATTAGAGAGGGAGAGGGTAGGGAGACCCAGTACTTC; clone_size: few; cdr3_length: 16; d_call: -; j_call: TRBJ2-5; v_call: TRBV6-5
cdr3_aa: CASSLSRALAKNIQYF; cdr3_nt: TGTGCCAGCAGTTTAAGCAGGGCCTTGGCCAAAAACATTCAGTACTTC; clone_size: -; cdr3_length: 16; d_call: -; j_call: TRBJ2-4; v_call: TRBV12-3/TRBV12-4
cdr3_aa: CSAVRESLYNEQFF; cdr3_nt: TGCAGTGCCGTACGGGAGTCTCTCTACAATGAGCAGTTCTTC; clone_size: -; cdr3_length: 14; d_call: -; j_call: TRBJ2-1; v_call: TRBV20-1
cdr3_aa: CASSPSTPAGAREQYF; cdr3_nt: TGTGCCAGCTCACCGAGTACTCCGGCCGGGGCGCGCGAGCAGTACTTC; clone_size: few; cdr3_length: 16; d_call: -; j_call: TRBJ2-7; v_call: TRBV18
cdr3_aa: CASSSRQGYGYGYTF; cdr3_nt: TGCGCCAGCAGCAGTCGACAGGGGTATGGCTATGGCTACACCTTC; clone_size: -; cdr3_length: 15; d_call: TRBD1; j_call: TRBJ1-2; v_call: TRBV5-1
cdr3_aa: CASSGRTGRTDTQYF; cdr3_nt: TGTGCCAGCAGTGGGCGGACAGGTCGCACAGATACGCAGTATTTT; clone_size: -; cdr3_length: 15; d_call: TRBD1; j_call: TRBJ2-3; v_call: TRBV6-1
cdr3_aa: CASSLQGGYGNIQYF; cdr3_nt: TGTGCCAGCAGCTTACAGGGAGGGTATGGCAACATTCAGTACTTC; clone_size: few; cdr3_length: 15; d_call: TRBD2; j_call: TRBJ2-4; v_call: TRBV7-2
cdr3_aa: CASTLQGVGSPLHF; cdr3_nt: TGTGCCAGCACCCTACAGGGAGTAGGGTCACCCCTCCACTTT; clone_size: -; cdr3_length: 14; d_call: -; j_call: TRBJ1-6; v_call: TRBV11-2
cdr3_aa: CASSPGQVGGEQYF; cdr3_nt: TGTGCCAGCTCACCTGGACAGGTTGGAGGGGAGCAGTACTTC; clone_size: -; cdr3_length: 14; d_call: -; j_call: TRBJ2-7; v_call: TRBV18
cdr3_aa: CASSPNRGLTDTQYF; cdr3_nt: TGTGCCAGCAGCCCAAACAGGGGGCTGACAGATACGCAGTATTTT; clone_size: few; cdr3_length: 15; d_call: TRBD1; j_call: TRBJ2-3; v_call: TRBV4-2
cdr3_aa: CSASPVGKLYEQYF; cdr3_nt: TGCAGTGCTAGCCCGGTGGGGAAACTGTACGAGCAGTACTTC; clone_size: -; cdr3_length: 14; d_call: -; j_call: TRBJ2-7; v_call: TRBV20-1
cdr3_aa: CASTPRGSGELFF; cdr3_nt: TGTGCCAGCACCCCTCGAGGGTCCGGGGAGCTGTTTTTT; clone_size: few; cdr3_length: 13; d_call: -; j_call: TRBJ2-2; v_call: TRBV9
cdr3_aa: CASSSTRAHEQFF; cdr3_nt: TGTGCCAGCAGCTCCACCAGGGCCCATGAGCAGTTCTTC; clone_size: -; cdr3_length: 13; d_call: -; j_call: TRBJ2-1; v_call: TRBV7-3
cdr3_aa: CAWATGFYRELFF; cdr3_nt: TGTGCCTGGGCGACAGGGTTCTACCGGGAGCTGTTTTTT; clone_size: few; cdr3_length: 13; d_call: TRBD1; j_call: TRBJ2-2; v_call: TRBV30
cdr3_aa: CASSSLLTDEAFF; cdr3_nt: TGTGCCAGCAGCTCCCTCTTAACGGATGAAGCTTTCTTT; clone_size: -; cdr3_length: 13; d_call: -; j_call: TRBJ1-1; v_call: TRBV7-2
cdr3_aa: CASSLDRAEGTDTQYF; cdr3_nt: TGTGCCAGCAGTCTAGATAGGGCAGAAGGCACAGATACGCAGTATTTT; clone_size: -; cdr3_length: 16; d_call: -; j_call: TRBJ2-3; v_call: TRBV7-2